One T cell receptor beta chain is described in this entry. Its antigen is unidentified. Here immunoSEQ multiplex PCR was the method, and the copy in TCRdb shows in-frame clones only, minus some. The sample yields under 200,000 clones, around 92% seen once. CDR1 is SGHRS, CDR2 YFSETQ, per germline. The CDR3 has 16 residues. V trimming: 5 bases; J trimming: 6 bases; junction bases outside the gene matches: 12. This entry belongs to a study of T cell responses to AZD1222 COVID-19 vaccine. Study background: Pooled samples include second doses given at about 4 or 12 weeks. Overall study results and limits: CD4 TCRs associated with vaccination spanned spike, dominating at 160-218 and 743-854. Nearly half of unique spike-specific TCRs reportedly avoided B.1.351 and B.1.1.7 mutated regions. Among AZD1222 vaccinees, only five to seven were seropositive at baseline.

This receptor was obtained from an adult in good health. Sequenced here: peripheral blood, sampled on day 0 of AZD1222 vaccination. The chain recombines TRBV5-1 with TRBJ2-3; 10 nucleotides line up with TRBD2. CDR3 sequence: CASSFTSGVMADTQYF. The CDR3 DNA reads as TGCGCCAGCAGTTTCACTAGCGGGGTAATGGCGGATACGCAGTATTTT.